This passage covers 10 T cell receptor beta chains from one sample sequenced in a study of T cell repertoires in cytomegalovirus infection. TCRdb processed the reads anew with MiXCR; each CDR3 protein has one entry. This table has about 310,000 distinct CDR3 sequences, 17% appearing once. Specimen: PBMCs. These receptors originate from a human donor in good health (CMV status not recorded). Some clones in this sample may be carry-over from other donors' samples.

J is TRBJ2-2 and V is TRBV2, with D possibly matching TRBD2 (6 bases). The CDR3 has 17 amino acids. Germline assignment: CDR1 SNHLY and CDR2 FYNNEI. V was clipped by 3 bases and J by 1 base, with 15 bases between them. CDR3 sequence reads: CASSDLFGRGNTGELFF. The CDR3 DNA reads as TGTGCCAGCAGTGACCTTTTTGGGCGGGGGAACACCGGGGAGCTGTTTTTT.

This clonotype was found many times. V is TRBV28 and J is TRBJ2-7, with unresolved D. The CDR3 runs to 14 residues. Germline CDR1 MDHEN, CDR2 SYDVKM. V was shortened by 3 bases and J by 3 bases, with 12 bases between the two germline ends. This CDR3 reads CASSFFHTIYEQYF. The CDR3, as DNA: TGTGCCAGCAGTTTTTTTCACACTATCTACGAGCAGTACTTC.

This clonotype turned up a few times. This rearrangement joins TRBV15 to TRBJ1-1, with 7 bases fitting TRBD1. Losses at the gene ends were 1 base for V and 0 bases for J; bases not matched to a gene: 11. Germline values: CDR1 LNHNV, CDR2 YYDKDF (reference sequence). The CDR3 contains 18 residues. CDR3 in DNA: TGTGCCACCAGCAGAGTCCGACAGGGTAATCGAATGAACACTGAAGCTTTCTTT. Translation gives CATSRVRQGNRMNTEAFF.

The chain links TRBV12-3 or TRBV12-4 to TRBJ2-3; TRBD1 is a possible D gene (6 bases). This CDR3 comprises 15 residues. V gave up 2 bases and J gave up 4 bases, with 13 bases separating them. For the CDR3, the DNA is TGTGCCAGCAGTTTATCGGCCAGGGGACCAGATACGCAGTATTTT. Translating it yields CASSLSARGPDTQYF.

In this sample, this clonotype turned up many times. V is TRBV7-6 and J is TRBJ1-6; D is uncertain. The CDR3 consists of 17 residues. From germline, CDR1 is SGHVS and CDR2 FNYEAQ. Trimming took 5 bases from V and 0 from J, leaving 14 bases between them. CDR3 region: CASSITGRGSYNSPLHF. CDR3 sequence (DNA): TGTGCCAGCAGCATAACCGGAAGAGGCTCCTATAATTCACCCCTCCACTTT.

The CDR3 DNA reads as TGCGCCAGCAGTGAAGGGAAGAGAAGCACAGATACGCAGTATTTT. This sequence encodes CASSEGKRSTDTQYF. The chain joins TRBV10-2 to TRBJ2-3; D is uncertain. V lost 3 bases to trimming and J lost 0 bases, with 10 bases between them. The V gene's germline CDR1 is WSHSY and CDR2 SAAADI. The CDR3 totals 15 residues.

V gene TRBV5-1 combines with J gene TRBJ1-6, with D possibly being TRBD1 (6 bases). The CDR3 is 15 amino acids. Trimming removed 0 bases at V and 7 bases at J, with 11 bases between. Germline V CDR1 and CDR2: SGHRS, YFSETQ. CDR3 sequence: CASSLGTAQNSPLHF. CDR3 bases: TGCGCCAGCAGCTTGGGGACAGCTCAGAATTCACCCCTCCACTTT.

This clonotype was observed many times. This chain links TRBV11-3 with TRBJ2-1, with TRBD2 matching 8 bases. The trim removed 1 base at V and 7 bases at J, leaving 6 bases unmatched. Germline CDR1 is SGHNT and CDR2 is YENEEA. CDR3 length: 15 amino acids. In DNA, the CDR3 is TGTGCCAGCAGCTTAGGCGGGACTAGTTTAAATGAGCAGTTCTTC. It specifies CASSLGGTSLNEQFF.

This clonotype has at least ten counts. The V call is TRBV7-2, the J call TRBJ1-2, with D unresolved. The CDR3 runs to 16 residues. The ends were cut back, 0 bases at V and 3 bases at J, with 14 bases in the middle. The germline CDR1 and CDR2 sequences are SGHTA and FQGNSA. In DNA form, the CDR3 reads TGTGCCAGCAGCTTAGCAGGAGGGCTTCGAGACTATGGCTACACCTTC. Its protein is CASSLAGGLRDYGYTF.

The V call is TRBV7-8, the J call TRBJ2-7, with 10 bases aligning to TRBD1. Unmatched junction bases numbered 3, after V lost 1 base and J lost 0 bases. CDR1 is SGHVS and CDR2 is FQNEAQ in the germline V gene. This CDR3 has 16 amino acids. CDR3 nucleotides: TGTGCCAGCAGCTTAGGCCGGGACAGGGGCTCCTACGAGCAGTACTTC. The encoded protein is CASSLGRDRGSYEQYF.